The rows below give T cell receptor beta chains drawn from one sample of a study of blood T cell repertoires in COVID-19. Measured with immunoSEQ multiplex PCR; TCRdb has only the in-frame clones, and not every one. The data hold fewer than 350,000 clones, with 70% to 90% observed a single time. Sequenced sample: peripheral blood. These receptor sequences come from a woman younger than 45 with COVID-19, enrolled during active disease. Both conserved end residues are part of each CDR3. A D gene is named only where the DNA matches it firmly. Part of the rows lack a size; the others show once, few, many or a class for expanded clones.

V	size	J	length	D	CDR3	DNA
TRBV20-1	.	TRBJ2-2	14	.	CSASRSGFAGELFF	TGCAGTGCTAGTAGGAGCGGGTTCGCGGGGGAGCTGTTTTTT
TRBV27	.	TRBJ2-5	11	.	CASLSLGTQYF	TGTGCCAGCCTTAGCTTGGGGACCCAGTACTTC
TRBV2	once	TRBJ2-7	12	.	CASRADSYEQYF	TGTGCCAGCAGGGCGGACTCCTACGAGCAGTACTTC
TRBV4-1	few	TRBJ2-7	12	.	CASSQDSYEQYF	TGCGCCAGCAGCCAGGACAGCTACGAGCAGTACTTC
TRBV7-9	once	TRBJ1-1	13	TRBD1	CASSLGTGREAFF	TGTGCCAGCAGCTTAGGGACAGGAAGAGAAGCTTTCTTT
TRBV5-1	.	TRBJ2-2	14	.	CATTGGDNTGELFF	TGCGCCACCACGGGCGGGGACAACACCGGGGAGCTGTTTTTT
TRBV7-2	.	TRBJ2-1	17	TRBD2	CASSLRASGSSYNEQFF	TGTGCCAGCAGCTTACGGGCTAGCGGGAGCTCCTACAATGAGCAGTTCTTC
TRBV11-2	.	TRBJ2-1	17	TRBD2	CASSLDGDSGGWNEQFF	TGTGCCAGCAGCTTAGATGGAGATAGCGGGGGGTGGAATGAGCAGTTCTTC
TRBV4-1	few	TRBJ2-7	15	TRBD1	CASSQSGTAPIEQYF	TGCGCCAGCAGCCAATCCGGGACAGCCCCTATCGAGCAGTACTTC
TRBV5-1	.	TRBJ1-2	18	.	CASSLASSFRGGSYGYTF	TGCGCCAGCAGCTTGGCTTCCTCATTCCGGGGAGGATCATATGGCTACACCTTC
TRBV6-6	.	TRBJ2-1	13	TRBD1	CAALRGPYNEQFF	TGTGCCGCTCTCAGGGGGCCCTACAATGAGCAGTTCTTC
TRBV6-5	many	TRBJ1-6	12	.	CASTSTVMTLHF	TGTGCCAGCACCTCGACAGTTATGACCCTCCACTTT
TRBV7-9	.	TRBJ2-3	19	TRBD2	CASSLVRGLAGLHQDTQYF	TGTGCCAGCAGCTTAGTGAGGGGGCTAGCGGGGTTACATCAAGATACGCAGTATTTT
TRBV25-1	.	TRBJ1-3	14	TRBD1	CASSGTGRGNTIYF	TGTGCCAGCAGCGGGACAGGGCGAGGAAACACCATATATTTT
TRBV11-2	.	TRBJ2-7	14	TRBD1	CASSSTGQAYEQYF	TGTGCCAGCAGTTCGACCGGACAGGCCTACGAGCAGTACTTC
TRBV19	.	TRBJ2-2	17	.	CASRPPGDPANTGELFF	TGTGCCAGTAGACCGCCAGGGGACCCAGCGAACACCGGGGAGCTGTTTTTT
TRBV24-1	.	TRBJ1-3	15	.	CATSVPLSSGNTIYF	TGTGCCACCAGTGTCCCTCTATCCTCTGGAAACACCATATATTTT
TRBV5-1	.	TRBJ2-3	16	TRBD2	CASSLGTSVRTDTQYF	TGCGCCAGCAGCTTGGGGACTAGCGTCCGCACAGATACGCAGTATTTT
TRBV6-5	.	TRBJ1-2	13	.	CASTWGPLQGYTF	TGTGCCAGCACCTGGGGGCCCCTACAGGGCTACACCTTC
TRBV15	.	TRBJ2-1	16	TRBD2	CATSREGTSWYNEQFF	TGTGCCACCAGCAGAGAAGGGACTAGTTGGTACAATGAGCAGTTCTTC
TRBV5-4	once	TRBJ1-2	14	.	CASSLAGDLYGYTF	TGTGCCAGCAGCTTGGCAGGGGATCTGTATGGCTACACCTTC
TRBV11-2	.	TRBJ2-7	14	TRBD2	CASSLELAVYEQYF	TGTGCCAGCAGCTTAGAACTAGCGGTGTACGAGCAGTACTTC